Listed below are T cell receptor beta chains from one sample, sequenced in a study of T-cell reconstitution after alpha-beta-depleted transplantation in children. In TCRdb, the PCR reads were re-called with MiXCR into one record per CDR3 protein. Of some 390,000 distinct CDR3 sequences listed, roughly 22% were seen once; the top ten hold 3.8%. The sample in question was PBMCs from the stem cell graft donor, obtained from the stem cell graft. Receptors originate from a human donor who donated a stem cell graft to a child with acute myeloid leukemia. The CDR3 runs from the conserved cysteine through the conserved F or W. Each record gives: D gene, clone size, J gene, V gene, CDR3 protein, CDR3 DNA. The D gene is left open where the match is weak. Size is omitted from some rows. Given values are once, few, many or a class for expanded clones.

d_gene: TRBD2; abundance: -; j_gene: TRBJ2-7; v_gene: TRBV20-1; CDR3aa: CSASPLRTSGRAYEQYF; CDR3nt: TGCAGTGCTAGTCCCCTCCGGACTAGCGGGAGGGCGTACGAGCAGTACTTC
d_gene: -; abundance: few; j_gene: TRBJ2-5; v_gene: TRBV6-1; CDR3aa: CASSPTWGLAAETQYF; CDR3nt: TGTGCCAGCAGTCCCACTTGGGGCCTAGCTGCCGAGACCCAGTACTTC
d_gene: TRBD1; abundance: -; j_gene: TRBJ2-7; v_gene: TRBV12-3/TRBV12-4; CDR3aa: CASRTSGTGSEQYF; CDR3nt: TGTGCCAGCAGAACCTCCGGGACAGGGAGCGAGCAGTACTTC
d_gene: TRBD2; abundance: many; j_gene: TRBJ2-1; v_gene: TRBV10-3; CDR3aa: CAISDVSSGDEQFF; CDR3nt: TGTGCCATCAGTGACGTTTCTAGCGGCGATGAGCAGTTCTTC
d_gene: -; abundance: -; j_gene: TRBJ2-5; v_gene: TRBV9; CDR3aa: CASSAGLVQETQYF; CDR3nt: TGTGCCAGCAGCGCCGGACTGGTCCAAGAGACCCAGTACTTC
d_gene: -; abundance: few; j_gene: TRBJ2-7; v_gene: TRBV5-1; CDR3aa: CASSLDRGMDEQYF; CDR3nt: TGCGCCAGCAGCTTGGATCGGGGGATGGACGAGCAGTACTTC
d_gene: -; abundance: -; j_gene: TRBJ2-7; v_gene: TRBV12-3/TRBV12-4; CDR3aa: CASSKVYEQYF; CDR3nt: TGTGCCAGCAGTAAAGTATACGAGCAGTACTTC
d_gene: -; abundance: many; j_gene: TRBJ2-1; v_gene: TRBV20-1; CDR3aa: CSAKGLLEENNEQFF; CDR3nt: TGCAGTGCTAAAGGACTGCTCGAAGAGAACAATGAGCAGTTCTTC
d_gene: -; abundance: few; j_gene: TRBJ2-3; v_gene: TRBV29-1; CDR3aa: CSVLSFVGTDTQYF; CDR3nt: TGCAGCGTTCTCAGCTTCGTGGGCACAGATACGCAGTATTTT
d_gene: -; abundance: many; j_gene: TRBJ2-7; v_gene: TRBV28; CDR3aa: CASSPSAYEQYF; CDR3nt: TGTGCCAGCAGTCCCTCAGCTTACGAGCAGTACTTC
d_gene: -; abundance: -; j_gene: TRBJ2-1; v_gene: TRBV5-1; CDR3aa: CASSLGLVADEQFF; CDR3nt: TGCGCCAGCAGCTTGGGACTAGTTGCCGATGAGCAGTTCTTC
d_gene: TRBD2; abundance: -; j_gene: TRBJ2-7; v_gene: TRBV20-1; CDR3aa: CSASAVLAGGHYEQYF; CDR3nt: TGCAGTGCTAGTGCTGTCTTAGCGGGAGGCCACTACGAGCAGTACTTC
d_gene: -; abundance: -; j_gene: TRBJ2-7; v_gene: TRBV5-1; CDR3aa: CARDADSGRSDYEQYF; CDR3nt: TGCGCCAGAGACGCGGATAGCGGTCGTTCGGACTACGAGCAGTACTTC
d_gene: TRBD2; abundance: -; j_gene: TRBJ2-3; v_gene: TRBV11-2; CDR3aa: CASSSRSGLAGRTDTQYF; CDR3nt: TGTGCCAGCAGCTCCCGGTCGGGACTAGCGGGGCGCACAGATACGCAGTATTTT
d_gene: -; abundance: once; j_gene: TRBJ2-7; v_gene: TRBV5-1; CDR3aa: CASSLATTYYEQYF; CDR3nt: TGCGCCAGCAGCTTGGCTACCACCTACTACGAGCAGTACTTC
d_gene: -; abundance: -; j_gene: TRBJ2-3; v_gene: TRBV9; CDR3aa: CASSPGGRREDTQYF; CDR3nt: TGTGCCAGCAGCCCAGGGGGAAGGCGGGAAGATACGCAGTATTTT
d_gene: -; abundance: few; j_gene: TRBJ2-2; v_gene: TRBV11-2; CDR3aa: CASSGISERQAYTGELFF; CDR3nt: TGTGCCAGCAGTGGGATTTCGGAACGACAGGCCTACACCGGGGAGCTGTTTTTT
d_gene: TRBD2; abundance: few; j_gene: TRBJ2-1; v_gene: TRBV6-2/TRBV6-3; CDR3aa: CASSYASGRNEQFF; CDR3nt: TGTGCCAGCAGTTACGCTAGCGGGAGGAATGAGCAGTTCTTC
d_gene: TRBD2; abundance: -; j_gene: TRBJ2-3; v_gene: TRBV11-3; CDR3aa: CASSMGLATDTQYF; CDR3nt: TGTGCCAGCAGCATGGGACTAGCGACAGATACGCAGTATTTT
d_gene: -; abundance: few; j_gene: TRBJ2-7; v_gene: TRBV30; CDR3aa: CAWSSRTGFYEQYF; CDR3nt: TGTGCCTGGAGTTCCCGGACGGGTTTCTACGAGCAGTACTTC
d_gene: -; abundance: -; j_gene: TRBJ2-2; v_gene: TRBV29-1; CDR3aa: CSVVGKTNTGELFF; CDR3nt: TGCAGCGTTGTCGGGAAAACCAACACCGGGGAGCTGTTTTTT
d_gene: TRBD1; abundance: once; j_gene: TRBJ2-7; v_gene: TRBV5-1; CDR3aa: CASRPGQGAWEQYF; CDR3nt: TGCGCCAGCAGACCCGGACAGGGGGCATGGGAGCAGTACTTC
d_gene: -; abundance: -; j_gene: TRBJ1-5; v_gene: TRBV7-6; CDR3aa: CASSPRGGGNQPQHF; CDR3nt: TGTGCCAGCAGCCCCCGGGGGGGTGGCAATCAGCCCCAGCATTTT
d_gene: -; abundance: -; j_gene: TRBJ2-5; v_gene: TRBV7-9; CDR3aa: CASSPPLKETQYF; CDR3nt: TGTGCCAGCAGCCCCCCACTAAAAGAGACCCAGTACTTC
d_gene: TRBD2; abundance: few; j_gene: TRBJ2-3; v_gene: TRBV5-1; CDR3aa: CASSLLAETDTQYF; CDR3nt: TGCGCCAGCAGCTTACTAGCGGAAACAGATACGCAGTATTTT
d_gene: -; abundance: few; j_gene: TRBJ2-1; v_gene: TRBV5-1; CDR3aa: CASSLLVVFDEQFF; CDR3nt: TGCGCCAGCAGCTTGCTAGTAGTCTTCGATGAGCAGTTCTTC
d_gene: TRBD2; abundance: many; j_gene: TRBJ2-7; v_gene: TRBV20-1; CDR3aa: CSATPSGRALTYEQYF; CDR3nt: TGCAGTGCTACACCTAGCGGGAGGGCCCTTACCTACGAGCAGTACTTC
d_gene: -; abundance: few; j_gene: TRBJ1-5; v_gene: TRBV5-5; CDR3aa: CASSPGPPQPQHF; CDR3nt: TGTGCCAGCAGCCCCGGGCCCCCTCAGCCCCAGCATTTT
d_gene: TRBD2; abundance: -; j_gene: TRBJ2-3; v_gene: TRBV12-3/TRBV12-4; CDR3aa: CATSSGSADTQYF; CDR3nt: TGTGCCACCTCTAGCGGGAGCGCAGATACGCAGTATTTT
d_gene: -; abundance: -; j_gene: TRBJ1-1; v_gene: TRBV10-3; CDR3aa: CAVVGGRGNTEAFF; CDR3nt: TGTGCCGTCGTGGGCGGTCGGGGGAACACTGAAGCTTTCTTT
d_gene: -; abundance: many; j_gene: TRBJ1-2; v_gene: TRBV29-1; CDR3aa: CSVRGGRGYTF; CDR3nt: TGCAGCGTCCGAGGGGGACGTGGCTACACCTTC
d_gene: -; abundance: many; j_gene: TRBJ2-7; v_gene: TRBV5-6; CDR3aa: CASRPGQEGREQYF; CDR3nt: TGTGCCAGCAGGCCCGGTCAGGAAGGTCGGGAGCAGTACTTC
d_gene: TRBD2; abundance: -; j_gene: TRBJ2-1; v_gene: TRBV12-3/TRBV12-4; CDR3aa: CASSSPLGGRSDEQFF; CDR3nt: TGTGCCAGCAGTTCCCCCCTGGGCGGGAGGTCGGATGAGCAGTTCTTC
d_gene: TRBD1; abundance: -; j_gene: TRBJ2-1; v_gene: TRBV27; CDR3aa: CASSYLPGDRVKQFF; CDR3nt: TGTGCCAGCAGTTATCTCCCCGGGGACAGGGTTAAGCAGTTCTTC
d_gene: TRBD2; abundance: -; j_gene: TRBJ2-1; v_gene: TRBV12-3/TRBV12-4; CDR3aa: CASSLYSASGSDNEQFF; CDR3nt: TGTGCCAGCAGTTTATATTCTGCTAGCGGGAGCGATAATGAGCAGTTCTTC
d_gene: -; abundance: -; j_gene: TRBJ1-4; v_gene: TRBV7-1; CDR3aa: CASSRMARISATNEKLFF; CDR3nt: TGTGCCAGCAGCCGGATGGCCAGGATTTCGGCAACTAATGAAAAACTGTTTTTT
d_gene: TRBD1; abundance: -; j_gene: TRBJ2-1; v_gene: TRBV2; CDR3aa: CATDRGPEQFF; CDR3nt: TGTGCCACCGACAGGGGTCCTGAGCAGTTCTTC
d_gene: TRBD2; abundance: many; j_gene: TRBJ2-7; v_gene: TRBV29-1; CDR3aa: CSVRLAGDSYEQYF; CDR3nt: TGCAGCGTTCGACTAGCGGGAGACTCCTACGAGCAGTACTTC
d_gene: -; abundance: few; j_gene: TRBJ2-2; v_gene: TRBV12-3/TRBV12-4; CDR3aa: CASIPSTGELFF; CDR3nt: TGTGCCAGCATCCCGTCCACCGGGGAGCTGTTTTTT
d_gene: TRBD2; abundance: many; j_gene: TRBJ2-7; v_gene: TRBV29-1; CDR3aa: CSACRGLAGVLNEQYF; CDR3nt: TGCAGCGCATGTAGGGGACTAGCGGGAGTGTTGAACGAGCAGTACTTC
d_gene: TRBD1; abundance: -; j_gene: TRBJ2-1; v_gene: TRBV9; CDR3aa: CASSEPRTGEYNEQFF; CDR3nt: TGTGCCAGCAGCGAACCACGGACAGGAGAGTACAATGAGCAGTTCTTC
d_gene: -; abundance: few; j_gene: TRBJ2-1; v_gene: TRBV4-2; CDR3aa: CASSQDPNEQFF; CDR3nt: TGTGCCAGCAGCCAAGATCCCAATGAGCAGTTCTTC
d_gene: -; abundance: -; j_gene: TRBJ1-5; v_gene: TRBV4-1; CDR3aa: CASSQAEGRSNQPQHF; CDR3nt: TGCGCCAGCAGCCAAGCAGAGGGCAGGAGCAATCAGCCCCAGCATTTT
d_gene: TRBD1; abundance: -; j_gene: TRBJ1-2; v_gene: TRBV2; CDR3aa: CASSATGQGINYGYTF; CDR3nt: TGTGCCAGCAGTGCCACGGGACAGGGGATTAACTATGGCTACACCTTC
d_gene: TRBD1; abundance: few; j_gene: TRBJ2-6; v_gene: TRBV29-1; CDR3aa: CSVAPGQLVPSGANVLTF; CDR3nt: TGCAGCGTCGCTCCGGGACAGTTAGTTCCCTCTGGGGCCAACGTCCTGACTTTC
d_gene: -; abundance: many; j_gene: TRBJ2-1; v_gene: TRBV5-6; CDR3aa: CASSFKGGTRNEQFF; CDR3nt: TGTGCCAGCAGCTTTAAAGGAGGAACGAGGAATGAGCAGTTCTTC
d_gene: TRBD1; abundance: -; j_gene: TRBJ2-7; v_gene: TRBV4-1; CDR3aa: CASSLFGQGYEQYF; CDR3nt: TGCGCCAGCAGCCTATTCGGACAGGGCTACGAGCAGTACTTC
d_gene: TRBD1; abundance: many; j_gene: TRBJ2-3; v_gene: TRBV29-1; CDR3aa: CSVEERTGRDTQYF; CDR3nt: TGCAGCGTTGAAGAACGGACAGGGCGGGATACGCAGTATTTT
d_gene: -; abundance: -; j_gene: TRBJ2-6; v_gene: TRBV15; CDR3aa: CATSSGVGANVLTF; CDR3nt: TGTGCCACCAGCAGCGGGGTCGGGGCCAACGTCCTGACTTTC
d_gene: -; abundance: -; j_gene: TRBJ2-7; v_gene: TRBV14; CDR3aa: CASSQESGAYEQYF; CDR3nt: TGTGCCAGCAGCCAAGAATCAGGAGCATACGAGCAGTACTTC
d_gene: -; abundance: few; j_gene: TRBJ1-2; v_gene: TRBV5-1; CDR3aa: CASSLGQNNYGYTF; CDR3nt: TGCGCCAGCAGCTTGGGACAGAACAACTATGGCTACACCTTC
d_gene: -; abundance: many; j_gene: TRBJ2-7; v_gene: TRBV29-1; CDR3aa: CSVEEGTYEQYF; CDR3nt: TGCAGCGTTGAAGAGGGGACCTACGAGCAGTACTTC
d_gene: -; abundance: -; j_gene: TRBJ2-5; v_gene: TRBV7-3; CDR3aa: CASASSWVETQYF; CDR3nt: TGTGCCAGCGCTAGTTCGTGGGTAGAGACCCAGTACTTC
d_gene: TRBD1; abundance: few; j_gene: TRBJ1-1; v_gene: TRBV29-1; CDR3aa: CSVGTGGVFTEAFF; CDR3nt: TGCAGCGTGGGGACAGGGGGCGTTTTCACTGAAGCTTTCTTT
d_gene: TRBD1; abundance: many; j_gene: TRBJ1-4; v_gene: TRBV27; CDR3aa: CASSPRTGTEKLFF; CDR3nt: TGTGCCAGCAGTCCGCGGACAGGGACTGAAAAACTGTTTTTT